The rows below give T cell receptor beta chains drawn from one sample of a study of OX40 agonist ivuxolimab in advanced cancers. Generated by immunoSEQ multiplex PCR, the TCRdb table keeps only in-frame clones and is missing some. The repertoire holds approximately 74,000 clones, just under 95% seen once, with about 0.34% in the top ten. The input for sequencing was CD4+ or CD8+ T cells sorted from blood, taken in a trial of the OX40 agonist ivuxolimab. Receptors originate from an adult with an advanced solid tumor such as melanoma, head and neck, liver or kidney cancer. Each CDR3 is given without its conserved first and last residue. Fields, in order: V gene, J gene, CDR3 protein.

V gene: TRBV27; J gene: TRBJ2-4; CDR3 protein: ASSLSLQNIQY
V gene: TRBV7-8; J gene: TRBJ2-3; CDR3 protein: ASSSTGTDTQY
V gene: TRBV9; J gene: TRBJ1-4; CDR3 protein: ASSDAPIGSSQKLF
V gene: TRBV7-7; J gene: TRBJ2-1; CDR3 protein: ASSLGQGSYNEQF
V gene: TRBV27; J gene: TRBJ2-2; CDR3 protein: ASISNTGTGELF
V gene: TRBV6-5; J gene: TRBJ1-2; CDR3 protein: ASSFLQGYGYT
V gene: TRBV28; J gene: TRBJ1-2; CDR3 protein: ASRPPDRGLGYT
V gene: TRBV30; J gene: TRBJ2-1; CDR3 protein: AWSVVLGWSSYNEQF
V gene: TRBV28; J gene: TRBJ2-7; CDR3 protein: ASGRVGQPYEQY
V gene: TRBV5-1; J gene: TRBJ2-3; CDR3 protein: ASSEVPGGLDTQY
V gene: TRBV11-2; J gene: TRBJ2-2; CDR3 protein: ASSQMGLAGFSGELF
V gene: TRBV27; J gene: TRBJ2-7; CDR3 protein: ASRDPFTAYEQY
V gene: TRBV5-4; J gene: TRBJ2-7; CDR3 protein: ASSLTAYEQY
V gene: TRBV5-1; J gene: TRBJ1-2; CDR3 protein: ASSLGDRVGYT
V gene: TRBV18; J gene: TRBJ2-7; CDR3 protein: ASSPTSGRDYEQY
V gene: TRBV7-9; J gene: TRBJ2-2; CDR3 protein: ASKGQGNTGELF
V gene: TRBV7-6; J gene: TRBJ2-3; CDR3 protein: ASSSRLAGISTDTQY
V gene: TRBV4-3; J gene: TRBJ2-1; CDR3 protein: ASSQEFSGGARNEQF
V gene: TRBV21-1; J gene: TRBJ2-5; CDR3 protein: ASSRKTGRQETQY
V gene: TRBV25-1; J gene: TRBJ2-2; CDR3 protein: ASTPGVTGELF
V gene: TRBV27; J gene: TRBJ1-2; CDR3 protein: ASSPGWGAYGYT
V gene: TRBV9; J gene: TRBJ2-3; CDR3 protein: ASSVATSGSITQY
V gene: TRBV7-6; J gene: TRBJ2-2; CDR3 protein: ASSQQGGSGTGELF
V gene: TRBV15; J gene: TRBJ1-2; CDR3 protein: ATSRDRRNYGYT
V gene: TRBV6-5; J gene: TRBJ2-7; CDR3 protein: ASSEGPSGDKQY
V gene: TRBV6-5; J gene: TRBJ1-2; CDR3 protein: ASMVTGGDSGGYT
V gene: TRBV28; J gene: TRBJ1-5; CDR3 protein: ASGEFSNQPQH
V gene: TRBV6-5; J gene: TRBJ1-5; CDR3 protein: ASSALGDQPQH
V gene: TRBV5-1; J gene: TRBJ1-5; CDR3 protein: ASSLDANSNQPQH
V gene: TRBV6-5; J gene: TRBJ1-6; CDR3 protein: ASSYGGVNSPLH
V gene: TRBV18; J gene: TRBJ2-3; CDR3 protein: ASSPPNGAGDTQY
V gene: TRBV7-3; J gene: TRBJ2-2; CDR3 protein: ASSFTGDSGELF
V gene: TRBV10-3; J gene: TRBJ1-3; CDR3 protein: ASGAGENTIY
V gene: TRBV7-9; J gene: TRBJ1-1; CDR3 protein: ASSLQGGGTEAF
V gene: TRBV7-9; J gene: TRBJ1-4; CDR3 protein: ASSTGDEKLF
V gene: TRBV7-9; J gene: TRBJ1-3; CDR3 protein: ASSLLGREGIAGNTIY
V gene: TRBV5-5; J gene: TRBJ2-1; CDR3 protein: ASSLVALEDEQF
V gene: TRBV27; J gene: TRBJ1-6; CDR3 protein: ASSTGTSPLH
V gene: TRBV5-6; J gene: TRBJ2-3; CDR3 protein: ASSFGTFPYTDTQY
V gene: TRBV5-1; J gene: TRBJ2-4; CDR3 protein: ASSPEGGMGNIQY
V gene: TRBV6-5; J gene: TRBJ2-3; CDR3 protein: ASSYVPTLSTDTQY
V gene: TRBV4-3; J gene: TRBJ1-4; CDR3 protein: ASSQDGGLGEKLF
V gene: TRBV6-6; J gene: TRBJ2-1; CDR3 protein: ASSLTSGVRNEQF
V gene: TRBV9; J gene: TRBJ2-3; CDR3 protein: ASSDTSGRSTDTQY
V gene: TRBV25-1; J gene: TRBJ2-2; CDR3 protein: ASSNHLANTGELF
V gene: TRBV10-2; J gene: TRBJ1-4; CDR3 protein: ASSESGQGREKLF
V gene: TRBV4-1; J gene: TRBJ2-5; CDR3 protein: ASSPPYPSGGQETQY
V gene: TRBV28; J gene: TRBJ2-7; CDR3 protein: ASSGWTSGSYEQY